These 25 T cell receptor beta chains were sequenced from one sample in a study of T cells in Graves' hyperthyroidism and ophthalmopathy. There were TCR beta CDR3 regions amplified from RNA transcripts. The HTBI primer set served for first-round RT-PCR of the TCR CDR3. TCRdb ran MiXCR on the multiplex PCR reads and lists one entry per CDR3 protein. Of approximately 520,000 distinct CDR3 sequences detected, roughly 20% appear once; the ten largest clones hold more than 25%. Sequenced sample: blood. These receptors were taken from a man aged 18-30 years with Graves' hyperthyroidism.

The chain employs TRBV6-5 and TRBJ2-2, with 7 bases identical to TRBD2. The germline CDR1 and CDR2 sequences are MNHEY and SVGAGI. Trimming took 5 bases from V and 6 from J; bases not matched to a gene: 6. This CDR3 contains 14 residues. CDR3 nucleotides: TGTGCCAGCAGTCTCAAAGCGGGATCCGGGGAGCTGTTTTTT. It translates to CASSLKAGSGELFF.

The table lists this clonotype with many counts. V usage is TRBV15 and J usage is TRBJ1-2; D is perhaps TRBD1 (6 bases). Between the trimmed V and J ends, which lost 6 bases and 2 bases, there was a span of 10 bases. CDR1 is LNHNV, CDR2 YYDKDF, per germline (reference sequence). The CDR3 sequence is 13 residues long. The CDR3 bases are TGTGCCACCAGGGGGCAGGGGAACTATGGCTACACCTTC. Amino acids: CATRGQGNYGYTF.

At least ten counts were recorded for this clonotype. This rearrangement joins TRBV28 to TRBJ1-1; TRBD1 is a possible D gene (5 bases). The CDR3 length is 13 residues. The germline CDR1 and CDR2 sequences are MDHEN and SYDVKM. Trimming took 3 bases from V and 10 from J, leaving 15 bases between them. In DNA form, the CDR3 reads TGTGCCAGCAGTTTCCCGGGGCGGTTTATAGCTTTCTTT. Its protein is CASSFPGRFIAFF.

In this sample, this clonotype turned up many times. J is TRBJ1-1 and V is TRBV20-1; no firm D call. Trimming pared 3 bases from V and 5 bases from J, leaving 7 bases between. Germline V gene data show CDR1 as DFQATT and CDR2 as SNEGSKA (reference sequence). The CDR3 runs to 11 residues. The CDR3 loop is CSASGETEAFF. The DNA of the CDR3 is TGCAGTGCTAGCGGGGAGACTGAAGCTTTCTTT.

This clonotype was observed at least ten times. The rearrangement uses TRBV15 and TRBJ2-5, with D perhaps TRBD1 (6 bases). V lost 0 bases and J 3 bases, leaving 14 bases between the germline ends. This CDR3 has 16 amino acids. CDR1 LNHNV and CDR2 YYDKDF come from the germline V gene (reference sequence). CDR3 region: CATSRDGRQAKETQYF. For the CDR3, the DNA is TGTGCCACCAGCAGAGATGGCAGACAGGCCAAAGAGACCCAGTACTTC.

The chain carries TRBV20-1 and TRBJ2-5, with 9 nucleotides matching TRBD2. The germline CDR1 and CDR2 sequences are DFQATT and SNEGSKA (reference sequence). CDR3 length equals 15 residues. Trimming removed 3 bases from V and 4 bases from J; junction bases left unmatched: 9. The CDR3 sequence: CSASVIAGVGETQYF. The CDR3 DNA is TGCAGTGCTAGCGTAATAGCGGGGGTAGGAGAGACCCAGTACTTC.

The rearrangement links TRBV20-1 to TRBJ1-5; TRBD1 agrees at 7 bases. Germline V gene data show CDR1 as DFQATT and CDR2 as SNEGSKA (reference sequence). This CDR3 region has 17 residues. Losses at the gene ends were 1 base for V and 0 bases for J; bases not matched to a gene: 9. The CDR3 here is CSARVGTGVGSNQPQHF. DNA for the CDR3: TGCAGTGCTAGAGTAGGCACAGGGGTGGGTAGCAATCAGCCCCAGCATTTT.

In this sample, this clonotype turned up many times. The CDR3 loop reads CASSFDGGASLRADTQYF. DNA of the CDR3: TGTGCCAGCAGTTTCGACGGGGGGGCCAGTCTTCGTGCAGATACGCAGTATTTT. V gene TRBV28 combines with J gene TRBJ2-3; 8 bases fit TRBD2. Germline V gene data show CDR1 as MDHEN and CDR2 as SYDVKM. This CDR3 is built from 18 residues. With V trimmed by 3 bases and J by 4 bases, 15 bases remained unmatched.

The J gene is TRBJ2-7, the V gene TRBV19; 8 bases fit TRBD2. Germline V gene data show CDR1 as LNHDA and CDR2 as SQIVND (reference sequence). The length of the CDR3 is 17 residues. J gave up 0 bases and V 1 base, and 8 bases lay outside the gene matches. Here the CDR3 reads CASSIAGSGTRSYEQYF. The CDR3 coding sequence is TGTGCCAGTAGTATAGCCGGTAGCGGGACGCGCTCCTACGAGCAGTACTTC.

This clonotype was recorded at least ten times. This sequence joins TRBV19 and TRBJ2-7; either TRBD1 or TRBD2 may fit D (5 bases each). The CDR3 covers 14 residues. The germline gives CDR1 LNHDA, CDR2 SQIVND (reference sequence). Trimming shortened V by 7 bases and J by 0 bases, and 13 bases separated the two germline ends. CDR3 sequence (DNA): TGTGCCAGTACGGCCGGGGACGGCTCCTACGAGCAGTACTTC. Protein product: CASTAGDGSYEQYF.

This clonotype was seen repeatedly, ten times or more. The chain has TRBV28 and TRBJ2-2; D call uncertain. The CDR3 runs 17 residues. CDR1 and CDR2 (germline): MDHEN, SYDVKM. V lost 3 bases and J lost 0, with 14 bases in between. Written as DNA, the CDR3 is TGTGCCAGCAGTTTTCTTTACCTGGGGACGAACACCGGGGAGCTGTTTTTT. Encoded protein: CASSFLYLGTNTGELFF.

This clonotype was counted only a few times. This chain links TRBV19 with TRBJ1-5, with 10 nucleotides matching TRBD1. The CDR3 is 13 amino acids. From germline, CDR1 is LNHDA and CDR2 SQIVND (reference sequence). V was pared by 8 bases and J by 4 bases, with 2 bases of the junction left unmatched. CDR3 loop: CASGTGDNQPQHF. In DNA form, the CDR3 reads TGTGCCAGTGGGACAGGGGATAATCAGCCCCAGCATTTT.

V and J are TRBV6-8 and TRBJ2-2; D is ambiguous. This CDR3 contains 12 residues. CDR1 and CDR2 (germline): MNHGY, SAAAGT. Trimming cost V 4 bases and J 6 bases, with 6 bases left between them. The CDR3 loop is CASSSAPGELFF. As DNA, the CDR3 is TGTGCCAGCAGTTCCGCCCCCGGGGAGCTGTTTTTT.

This clonotype was counted at least ten times. This chain uses TRBV27 with TRBJ2-7; D is possibly TRBD1 (5 bases). This CDR3 contains 14 residues. CDR1 is MNHEY, CDR2 SMNVEV, per germline (reference sequence). The germline V and J ends were trimmed by 7 bases and 0 bases, with 13 bases remaining between them. Written as DNA, the CDR3 is TGTGCCAGCATGCAGACAGCACTCTCCTACGAGCAGTACTTC. It codes for CASMQTALSYEQYF.

V usage is TRBV5-1 and J usage is TRBJ1-1; tentative D call: TRBD1 (5 bases). Per germline, CDR1 SGHRS and CDR2 YFSETQ. The CDR3 length is 14 residues. Trimming took 4 bases from V and 6 from J, leaving 16 bases between them. CDR3 sequence reads: CASSPTVGVSEAFF. The CDR3 DNA is TGCGCCAGCAGCCCGACGGTGGGGGTCTCTGAAGCTTTCTTT.

This clonotype was seen ten or more times. The V and J genes are TRBV2 and TRBJ1-1, with D tentatively TRBD1 (5 bases). This CDR3 has 13 amino acids. The V end lost 8 bases, the J end lost 3 bases, and 13 bases lay between the germline ends. The germline V gene has CDR1 SNHLY and CDR2 FYNNEI. The CDR3 spells CASSEGPDTEAFF. The CDR3 DNA sequence: TGTGCCAGCTCCGAGGGACCAGACACTGAAGCTTTCTTT.

This clonotype has a count of ten or more. The V call is TRBV11-2, the J call TRBJ2-5; D is ambiguous. The CDR3 totals 13 residues. Between the trimmed V and J ends, which lost 0 bases and 4 bases, there was a span of 6 bases. The V gene's germline CDR1 is SGHAT and CDR2 FQNNGV. DNA of the CDR3: TGTGCCAGCAGCTTAGATTGGGGAGAGACCCAGTACTTC. Translated, it gives CASSLDWGETQYF.

This clonotype came up a few times. The chain links TRBV11-2 to TRBJ1-2; no definite D call. V lost 5 bases to trimming and J lost 8 bases, with 21 bases between them. The CDR3 has 15 residues. Germline V gene lookup returns CDR1 SGHAT and CDR2 FQNNGV. The CDR3 here is CASSPSLVSAPGYTF. In DNA form, the CDR3 reads TGTGCCAGCAGCCCGAGCTTAGTCTCCGCCCCCGGCTACACCTTC.

In its sample, this clonotype was seen many times. The chain links TRBV9 to TRBJ1-1, with D unclear. This CDR3 contains 15 residues. Germline V lookup: CDR1 SGDLS, CDR2 YYNGEE. V was trimmed by 0 bases and J by 1 base, leaving 10 bases between them. This CDR3 reads CASSVEGSPNTEAFF. DNA of the CDR3: TGTGCCAGCAGCGTAGAGGGCAGTCCGAACACTGAAGCTTTCTTT.

As regards this clonotype: Given a much more abundant clone one base away, this may be a read error. The genes are TRBV29-1 and TRBJ1-1; possibly TRBD1 for D (6 bases). V lost 4 bases, J lost 4 bases, and 7 bases lay in between. This CDR3 has 11 residues. Germline lookup yields CDR1 SQVTM and CDR2 ANQGSEA. CDR3 coding DNA: TGCAGCGTTGCAGGGGTCACTGAAGCTTTCTTT. Translation: CSVAGVTEAFF.

This clonotype was recorded at least ten times. The genes are TRBV10-3 and TRBJ1-5, with D perhaps matching TRBD1 (6 bases). The V gene lost 0 bases and the J gene lost 3 bases, with 15 bases spanning the gap. Germline lookup yields CDR1 ENHRY and CDR2 SYGVKD. This CDR3 comprises 17 residues. CDR3 nucleotide sequence: TGTGCCATCAGTGAGTCGGCGGGACATCTGTACAATCAGCCCCAGCATTTT. It is translated as CAISESAGHLYNQPQHF.

Details on this clonotype: One end of the junction does not line up with germline, which may come from a read error. V usage is TRBV4-1 and J usage is TRBJ2-7; TRBD1 matches 9 bases. CDR1 is MGHRA, CDR2 YSYEKL, per germline. The CDR3 spans 15 residues. CDR3 nucleotides: TGCGCCAGCGGCCAAGGACACGGGACAGGGTACGAGCAGTACTTC. It is translated as CASGQGHGTGYEQYF.

This clonotype has a count of ten or more. This chain uses TRBV9 with TRBJ1-1; D unresolved. The V end was cut by 4 bases, the J end by 1 base, with 5 bases between. Germline CDR1 is SGDLS and CDR2 is YYNGEE. CDR3 size: 12 residues. CDR3 sequence (DNA): TGTGCCAGCAGCACCCCGAACACTGAAGCTTTCTTT. This encodes CASSTPNTEAFF.

The CDR3 loop reads CASPVGPGRTGELFF. The CDR3 DNA reads as TGTGCCAGTCCGGTGGGACCCGGTCGGACCGGGGAGCTGTTTTTT. V usage is TRBV2 and J usage is TRBJ2-2; possibly TRBD1 or TRBD2 for D (5 bases each). Germline CDR1 is SNHLY and CDR2 is FYNNEI. The CDR3 extends over 15 amino acids. V dropped 9 bases and J dropped 5 bases, with 19 bases sitting between them.

This clonotype came up a few times. This rearrangement joins TRBV28 to TRBJ2-7, with D possibly matching TRBD1 (6 bases). V shed 3 bases and J shed 2 bases, with 14 bases lying between them. The germline V gene encodes CDR1 MDHEN and CDR2 SYDVKM. The CDR3 loop spans 15 amino acids. The DNA for the CDR3 is TGTGCCAGCAGTTTTATTGGGGGCGCCCCCTACGAGCAGTACTTC. Its protein product is CASSFIGGAPYEQYF.